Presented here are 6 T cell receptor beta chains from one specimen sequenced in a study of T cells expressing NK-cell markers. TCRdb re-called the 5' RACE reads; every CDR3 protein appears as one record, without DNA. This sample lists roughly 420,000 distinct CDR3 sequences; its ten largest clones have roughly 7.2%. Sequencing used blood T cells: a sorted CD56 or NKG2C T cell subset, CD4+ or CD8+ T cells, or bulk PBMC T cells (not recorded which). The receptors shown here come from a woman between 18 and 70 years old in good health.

The CDR3: CASSLGLASTGELFF. The chain couples TRBV5-8 to TRBJ2-2; TCRdb selects TRBD2, and the lack of DNA leaves this call unchecked. Germline CDR1 is SGHTS and CDR2 is YDEGEE. The CDR3 covers 15 residues. Full variable domain (remainder filled in from reference TRBV5-8 and TRBJ2-2): EAGVTQSPTHLIKTRGQQATLRCSPISGHTSVYWYQQALGLGLQFLLWYDEGEERNRGNFPPRFSGRQFPNYSSELNVNALELEDSALYLCASSLGLASTGELFFGEGSRLTVL.

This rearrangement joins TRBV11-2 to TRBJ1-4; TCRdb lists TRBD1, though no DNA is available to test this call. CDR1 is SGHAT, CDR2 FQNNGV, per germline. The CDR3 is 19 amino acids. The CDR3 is CASSSKAWGQGLWNEKLFF.

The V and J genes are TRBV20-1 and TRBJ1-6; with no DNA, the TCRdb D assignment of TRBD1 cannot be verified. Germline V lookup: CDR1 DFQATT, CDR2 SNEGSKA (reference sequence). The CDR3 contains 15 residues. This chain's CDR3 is CSAIPGGGQASPLHF.

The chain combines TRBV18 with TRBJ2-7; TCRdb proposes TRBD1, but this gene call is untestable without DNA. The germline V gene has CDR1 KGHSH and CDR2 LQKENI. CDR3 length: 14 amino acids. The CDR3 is CASSPGTGDYEQYF.

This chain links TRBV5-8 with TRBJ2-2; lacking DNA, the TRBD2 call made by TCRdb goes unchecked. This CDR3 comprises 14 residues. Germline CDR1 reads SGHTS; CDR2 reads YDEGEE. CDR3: CASMAGRGGGELFF.

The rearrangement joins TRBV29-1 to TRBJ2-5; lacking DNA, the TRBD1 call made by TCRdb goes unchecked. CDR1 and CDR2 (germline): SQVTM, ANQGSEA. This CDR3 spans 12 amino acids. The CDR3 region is CSGTQGSETQYF.